This T cell receptor (beta chain) derives from a study of monozygotic twins with cystic fibrosis. Germline V CDR1 and CDR2: SNHLY, FYNNEI. Trimming shortened V by 6 bases and J by 2 bases, and 20 bases separated the two germline ends. CDR3 size: 16 residues. The study, taken as a whole, reports: V usage most resembled the co-twin in 13 of 16 pairs.

On this clone: Its matching antigen is unknown.

Clones were sequenced by immunoSEQ multiplex PCR, and TCRdb holds only the in-frame ones, with some missing. There are around 30,000 clones in the sample; roughly 96% occur only once, and 0.15% to 0.2% lies in the top ten. The receptor was isolated from a girl aged 2 to 10 with cystic fibrosis. Sequencing was done on a sample of blood. The V gene is TRBV2, the J gene TRBJ2-7; TRBD1 or TRBD2 may be the D gene (6 bases each). The CDR3 spells CASRDPIPGGAYEQYF. The CDR3 DNA reads TGTGCCAGCAGGGACCCAATCCCCGGGGGCGCCTACGAGCAGTACTTC. Filled out from reference TRBV2 and TRBJ2-7, the complete variable domain reads EPEVTQTPSHQVTQMGQEVILRCVPISNHLYFYWYRQILGQKVEFLVSFYNNEISEKSEIFDDQFSVERPDGSNFTLKIRSTKLEDSAMYFCASRDPIPGGAYEQYFGPGTRLTVT.